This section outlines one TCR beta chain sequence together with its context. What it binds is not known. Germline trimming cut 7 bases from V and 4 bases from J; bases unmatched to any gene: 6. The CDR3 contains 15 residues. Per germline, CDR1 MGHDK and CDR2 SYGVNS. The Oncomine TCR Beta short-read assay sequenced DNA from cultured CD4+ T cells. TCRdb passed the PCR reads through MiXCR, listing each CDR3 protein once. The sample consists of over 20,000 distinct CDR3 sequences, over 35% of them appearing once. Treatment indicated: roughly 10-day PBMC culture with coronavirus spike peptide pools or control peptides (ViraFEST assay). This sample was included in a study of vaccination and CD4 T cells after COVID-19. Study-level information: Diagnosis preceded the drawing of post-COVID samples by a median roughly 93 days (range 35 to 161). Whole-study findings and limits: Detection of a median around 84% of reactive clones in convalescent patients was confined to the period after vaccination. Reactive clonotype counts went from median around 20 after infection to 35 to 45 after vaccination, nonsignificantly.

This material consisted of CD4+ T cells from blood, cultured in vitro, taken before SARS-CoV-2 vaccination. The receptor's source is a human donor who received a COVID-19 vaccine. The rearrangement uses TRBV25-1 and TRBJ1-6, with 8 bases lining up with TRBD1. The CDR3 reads CASTPTGGYNSPLHF. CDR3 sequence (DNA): TGTGCCAGCACCCCAACAGGGGGGTATAATTCACCCCTCCACTTT.